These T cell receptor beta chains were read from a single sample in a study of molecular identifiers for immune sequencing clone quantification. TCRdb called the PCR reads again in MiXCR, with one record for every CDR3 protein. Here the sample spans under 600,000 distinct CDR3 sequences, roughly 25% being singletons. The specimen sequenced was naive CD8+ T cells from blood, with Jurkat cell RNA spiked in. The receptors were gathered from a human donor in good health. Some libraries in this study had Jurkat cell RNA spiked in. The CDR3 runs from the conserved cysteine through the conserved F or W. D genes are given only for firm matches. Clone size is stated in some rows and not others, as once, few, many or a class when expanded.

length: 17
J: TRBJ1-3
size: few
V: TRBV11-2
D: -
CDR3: CASRNRDSSRPGNTIYF
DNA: TGTGCCAGCAGGAACCGGGACTCAAGTAGGCCTGGAAACACCATATATTTT

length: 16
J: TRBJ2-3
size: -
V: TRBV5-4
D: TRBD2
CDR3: CASSSRLAGDVDTQYF
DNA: TGTGCCAGCAGCTCCAGACTAGCGGGGGACGTGGATACGCAGTATTTT

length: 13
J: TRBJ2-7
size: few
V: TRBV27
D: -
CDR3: CASSLSWSYEQYF
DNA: TGTGCCAGCAGTTTATCGTGGTCCTACGAGCAGTACTTC

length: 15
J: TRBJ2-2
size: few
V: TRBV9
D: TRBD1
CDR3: CASSEGTGFGGELFF
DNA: TGTGCCAGCAGCGAGGGGACAGGGTTTGGCGGGGAGCTGTTTTTT

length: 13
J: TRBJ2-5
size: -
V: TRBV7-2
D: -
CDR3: CASIGIYQETQYF
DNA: TGTGCCAGCATCGGGATATATCAAGAGACCCAGTACTTC

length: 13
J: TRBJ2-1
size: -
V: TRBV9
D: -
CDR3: CASSVAPYNEQFF
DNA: TGTGCCAGCAGCGTAGCACCTTACAATGAGCAGTTCTTC

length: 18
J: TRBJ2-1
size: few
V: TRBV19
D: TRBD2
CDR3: CASSIGLAGAGSYNEQFF
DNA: TGTGCCAGTAGTATAGGGCTAGCGGGAGCAGGGTCCTACAATGAGCAGTTCTTC

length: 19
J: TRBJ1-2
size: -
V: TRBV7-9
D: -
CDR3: CASSSGGGAYLPTNYGYTF
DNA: TGTGCCAGCAGCTCCGGCGGGGGGGCCTACCTTCCAACCAACTATGGCTACACCTTC

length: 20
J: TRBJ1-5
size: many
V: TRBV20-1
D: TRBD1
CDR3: CSAKLTGWRVQEGQDEPQHF
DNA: TGCAGTGCGAAATTGACAGGGTGGAGAGTACAGGAGGGACAAGATGAGCCCCAGCATTTT

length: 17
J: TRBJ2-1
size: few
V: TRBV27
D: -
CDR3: CASSPWGAMTSYNEQFF
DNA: TGTGCCAGCAGTCCCTGGGGCGCAATGACTTCCTACAATGAGCAGTTCTTC

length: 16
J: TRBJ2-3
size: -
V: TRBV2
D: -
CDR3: CASSGVPVYRGDTQYF
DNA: TGTGCCAGCAGCGGAGTTCCTGTATACCGCGGAGATACGCAGTATTTT

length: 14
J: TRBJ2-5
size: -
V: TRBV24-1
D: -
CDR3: CATSDGHGQETQYF
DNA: TGTGCCACCAGTGATGGACACGGCCAAGAGACCCAGTACTTC

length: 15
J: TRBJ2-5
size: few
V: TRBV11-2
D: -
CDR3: CASKGVGYGPETQYF
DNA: TGTGCCAGCAAGGGGGTTGGATACGGTCCGGAGACCCAGTACTTC

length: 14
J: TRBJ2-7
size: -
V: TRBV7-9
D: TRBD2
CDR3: CASSLGLAPGGQYF
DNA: TGTGCCAGCAGCCTCGGACTAGCGCCGGGAGGGCAGTACTTC

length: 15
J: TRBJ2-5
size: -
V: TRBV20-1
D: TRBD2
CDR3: CSARGGLAGVETQYF
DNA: TGCAGTGCTAGAGGGGGACTAGCGGGAGTCGAGACCCAGTACTTC

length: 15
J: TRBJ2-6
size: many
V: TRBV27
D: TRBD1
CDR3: CASTGGSSGANVLTF
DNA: TGTGCCAGTACAGGGGGATCCTCTGGGGCCAACGTCCTGACTTTC

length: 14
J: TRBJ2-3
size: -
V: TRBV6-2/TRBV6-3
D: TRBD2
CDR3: CASGIAGVTDTQYF
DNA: TGTGCCAGCGGCATAGCGGGGGTCACAGATACGCAGTATTTT

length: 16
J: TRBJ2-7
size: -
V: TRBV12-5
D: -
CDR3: CASGLSLPPSSYEQYF
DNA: TGTGCTAGTGGTTTAAGTCTACCCCCGAGCTCCTACGAGCAGTACTTC

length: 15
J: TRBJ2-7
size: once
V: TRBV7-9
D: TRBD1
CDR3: CASSPGTGSTYGQYF
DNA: TGTGCCAGCAGCCCAGGGACAGGGAGTACCTACGGGCAGTACTTC

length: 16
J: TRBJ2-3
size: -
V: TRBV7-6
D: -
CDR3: CASSLFFFPGSDTQYF
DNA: TGTGCCAGCAGCTTATTCTTTTTCCCAGGATCAGATACGCAGTATTTT

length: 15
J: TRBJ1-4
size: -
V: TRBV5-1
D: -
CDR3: CASSLENRVNEKLFF
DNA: TGCGCCAGCAGCTTGGAGAACAGAGTTAATGAAAAACTGTTTTTT

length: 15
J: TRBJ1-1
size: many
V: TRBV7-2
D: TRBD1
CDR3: CASSLVDRVGTEAFF
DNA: TGTGCCAGCAGCTTAGTAGACAGGGTCGGGACTGAAGCTTTCTTT

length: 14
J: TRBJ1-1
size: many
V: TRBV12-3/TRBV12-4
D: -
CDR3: CASGDTFRVTEAFF
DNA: TGTGCCAGCGGAGACACCTTTCGGGTCACTGAAGCTTTCTTT